Sequencing of this T cell receptor beta chain was carried out in a study of human T cells and chemical hapten exposure. Study-level information: For sensitization, 2% DPC was applied to a roughly 2 cm by roughly 2 cm patch of upper inner arm skin. The patient population, which was mostly female, had alopecia areata, totalis or universalis. Study-wide findings and caveats: TCRs exceeding a frequency of 1 in 1000 stayed unchanged under DPC sensitization.

A single record per CDR3 protein comes from TCRdb applying MiXCR to the RACE reads. The sample carries tens of thousands of distinct CDR3 sequences, under 14% recorded once. This clonotype was observed at least ten times. The antigen is undetermined. A read error may produce the germline difference seen at one junction end. The time point denotes: patch test 3, about 24 weeks after DPC sensitization. Treatment reported: therapeutic diphenylcyclopropenone sensitization with weekly scalp DPC. Samples of blood were obtained prior to the application of each patch test. CDR3 length equals 15 residues. The V gene's germline CDR1 is SSHAT and CDR2 FNYEAQ (reference sequence).

The V and J genes are TRBV7-7 and TRBJ2-5; no clear D. The TCR comes from a woman in her forties or fifties with alopecia areata. Some clones in this sample may be carry-over from other donors' samples. The specimen was whole blood, collected in connection with sensitization to the hapten diphenylcyclopropenone (DPC). CDR3 amino acids: CASSLAGERQETQYF. DNA of the CDR3: TGTGCTAGCAGCTTAGCCGGCGAGCGCCAAGAGACCCAGTACTTC.